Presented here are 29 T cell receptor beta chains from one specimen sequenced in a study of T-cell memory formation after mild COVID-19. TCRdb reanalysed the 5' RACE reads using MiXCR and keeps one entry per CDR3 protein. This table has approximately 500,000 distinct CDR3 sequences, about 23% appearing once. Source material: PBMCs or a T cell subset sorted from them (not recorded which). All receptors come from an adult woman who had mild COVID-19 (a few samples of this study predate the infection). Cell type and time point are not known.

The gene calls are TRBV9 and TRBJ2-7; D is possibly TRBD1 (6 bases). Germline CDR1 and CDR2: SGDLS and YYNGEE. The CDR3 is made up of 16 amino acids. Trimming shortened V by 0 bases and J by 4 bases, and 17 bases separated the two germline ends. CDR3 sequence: CASSVGPTAGEYEQYF. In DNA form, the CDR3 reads TGTGCCAGCAGCGTAGGACCCACGGCAGGGGAATACGAGCAGTACTTC. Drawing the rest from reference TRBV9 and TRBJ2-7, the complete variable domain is DSGVTQTPKHLITATGQRVTLRCSPRSGDLSVYWYQQSLDQGLQFLIQYYNGEERAKGNILERFSAQQFPDLHSELNLSSLELGDSALYFCASSVGPTAGEYEQYFGPGTRLTVT.

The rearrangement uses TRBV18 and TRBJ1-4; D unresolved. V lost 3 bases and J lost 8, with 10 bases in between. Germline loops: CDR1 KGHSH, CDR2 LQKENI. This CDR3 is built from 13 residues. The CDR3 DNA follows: TGTGCCAGCTCACCGGGCCCTCAAGAAAAACTGTTTTTT. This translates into CASSPGPQEKLFF.

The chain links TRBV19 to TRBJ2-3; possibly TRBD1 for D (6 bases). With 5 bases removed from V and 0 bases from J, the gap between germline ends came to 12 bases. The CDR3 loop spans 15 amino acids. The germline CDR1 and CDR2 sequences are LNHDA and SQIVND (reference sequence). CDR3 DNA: TGTGCCAGTAGTGTGCAGGGGTTTAGCACAGATACGCAGTATTTT. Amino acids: CASSVQGFSTDTQYF.

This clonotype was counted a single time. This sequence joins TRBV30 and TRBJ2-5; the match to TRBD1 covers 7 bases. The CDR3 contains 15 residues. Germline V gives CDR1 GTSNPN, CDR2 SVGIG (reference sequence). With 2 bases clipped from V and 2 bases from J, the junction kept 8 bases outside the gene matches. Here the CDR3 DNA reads TGTGCCTGGAGTAAGGGACAGTTAGATCAAGAGACCCAGTACTTC. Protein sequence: CAWSKGQLDQETQYF.

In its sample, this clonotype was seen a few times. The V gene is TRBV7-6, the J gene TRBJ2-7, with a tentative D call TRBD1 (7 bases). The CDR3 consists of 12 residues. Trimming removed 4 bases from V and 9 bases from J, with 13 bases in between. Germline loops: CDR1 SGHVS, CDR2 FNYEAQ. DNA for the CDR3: TGTGCCAGCAGCTCCTCAGGGGGAGGGCAGTACTTC. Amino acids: CASSSSGGGQYF.

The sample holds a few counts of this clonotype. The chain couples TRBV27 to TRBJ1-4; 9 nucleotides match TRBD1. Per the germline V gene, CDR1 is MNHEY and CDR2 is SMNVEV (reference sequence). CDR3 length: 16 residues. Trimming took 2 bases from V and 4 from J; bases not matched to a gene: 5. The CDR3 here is CASSLGGTGINEKLFF. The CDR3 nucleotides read TGTGCCAGCAGTTTAGGTGGGACAGGGATTAATGAAAAACTGTTTTTT.

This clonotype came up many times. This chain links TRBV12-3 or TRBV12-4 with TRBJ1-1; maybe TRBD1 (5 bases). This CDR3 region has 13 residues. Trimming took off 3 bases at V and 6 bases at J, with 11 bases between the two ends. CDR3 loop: CASSLGQGAEAFF. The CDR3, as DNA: TGTGCCAGCAGTTTGGGGCAAGGGGCTGAAGCTTTCTTT.

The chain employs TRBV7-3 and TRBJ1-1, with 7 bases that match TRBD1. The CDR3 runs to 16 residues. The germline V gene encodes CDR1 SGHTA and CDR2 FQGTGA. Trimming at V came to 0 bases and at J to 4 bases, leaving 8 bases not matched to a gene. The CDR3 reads CASSLTGGTVSTEAFF. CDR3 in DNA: TGTGCCAGCAGCTTAACTGGGGGGACAGTCTCCACTGAAGCTTTCTTT.

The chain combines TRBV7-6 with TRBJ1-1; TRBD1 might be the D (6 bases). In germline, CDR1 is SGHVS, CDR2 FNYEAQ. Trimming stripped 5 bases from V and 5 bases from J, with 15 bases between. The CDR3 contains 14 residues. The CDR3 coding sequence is TGTGCCAGCAGCCAATTTCGCCAGGGGACTGAAGCTTTCTTT. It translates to CASSQFRQGTEAFF.

CDR3 sequence reads: CASSPEQGLSNYGYTF. The CDR3 DNA reads as TGTGCCAGCAGCCCAGAGCAGGGCCTCTCTAACTATGGCTACACCTTC. The V gene is TRBV5-6, the J gene TRBJ1-2, with D possibly being TRBD1 (5 bases). CDR3 length: 16 amino acids. V was clipped by 4 bases and J by 0 bases, with 16 bases between them. Per the germline V gene, CDR1 is SGHDT and CDR2 is YYEEEE.

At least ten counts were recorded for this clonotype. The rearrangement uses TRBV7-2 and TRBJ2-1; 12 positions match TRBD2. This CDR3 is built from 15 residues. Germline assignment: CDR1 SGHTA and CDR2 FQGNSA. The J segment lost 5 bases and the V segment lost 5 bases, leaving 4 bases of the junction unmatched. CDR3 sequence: CASSPGLAGNNEQFF. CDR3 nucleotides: TGTGCCAGCAGCCCCGGACTAGCGGGGAACAATGAGCAGTTCTTC.

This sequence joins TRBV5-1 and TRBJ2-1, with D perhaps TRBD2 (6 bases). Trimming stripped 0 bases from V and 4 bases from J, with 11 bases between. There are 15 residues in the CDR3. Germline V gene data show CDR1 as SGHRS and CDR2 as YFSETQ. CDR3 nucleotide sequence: TGCGCCAGCAGCTTGGCCAGCGGGCCTTACAATGAGCAGTTCTTC. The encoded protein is CASSLASGPYNEQFF.

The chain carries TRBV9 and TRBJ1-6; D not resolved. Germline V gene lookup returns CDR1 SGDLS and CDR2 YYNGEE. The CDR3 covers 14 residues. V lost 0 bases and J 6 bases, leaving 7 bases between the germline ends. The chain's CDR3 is CASSVVGSNSPLHF. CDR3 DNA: TGTGCCAGCAGCGTAGTGGGGAGTAATTCACCCCTCCACTTT. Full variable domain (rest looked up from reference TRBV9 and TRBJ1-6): DSGVTQTPKHLITATGQRVTLRCSPRSGDLSVYWYQQSLDQGLQFLIQYYNGEERAKGNILERFSAQQFPDLHSELNLSSLELGDSALYFCASSVVGSNSPLHFGNGTRLTVT.

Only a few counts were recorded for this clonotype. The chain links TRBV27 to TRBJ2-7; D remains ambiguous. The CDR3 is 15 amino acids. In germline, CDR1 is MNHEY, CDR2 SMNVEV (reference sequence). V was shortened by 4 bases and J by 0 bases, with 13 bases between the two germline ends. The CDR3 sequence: CASSSMVKTSYEQYF. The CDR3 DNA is TGTGCCAGCAGTTCCATGGTCAAGACCTCCTACGAGCAGTACTTC.

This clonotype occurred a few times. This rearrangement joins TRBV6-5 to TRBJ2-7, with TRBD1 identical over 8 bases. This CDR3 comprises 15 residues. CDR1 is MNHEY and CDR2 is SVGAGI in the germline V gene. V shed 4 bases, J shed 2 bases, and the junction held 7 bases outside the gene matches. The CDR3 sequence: CASSWDRTGTYEQYF. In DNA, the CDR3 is TGTGCCAGCAGTTGGGATCGGACAGGGACCTACGAGCAGTACTTC.

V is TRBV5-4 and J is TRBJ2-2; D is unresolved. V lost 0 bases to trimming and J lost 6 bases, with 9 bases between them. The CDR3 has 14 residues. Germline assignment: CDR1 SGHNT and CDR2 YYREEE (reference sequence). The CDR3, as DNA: TGTGCCAGCAGCTTGGATTTAGTTTCCGGGGAGCTGTTTTTT. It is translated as CASSLDLVSGELFF.

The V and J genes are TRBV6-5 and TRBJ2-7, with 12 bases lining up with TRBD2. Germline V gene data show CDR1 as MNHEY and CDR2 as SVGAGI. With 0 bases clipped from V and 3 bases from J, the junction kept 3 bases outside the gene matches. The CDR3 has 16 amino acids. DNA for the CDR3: TGTGCCAGCAGTTACTCCGGACTAGCGGGACACTACGAGCAGTACTTC. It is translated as CASSYSGLAGHYEQYF.

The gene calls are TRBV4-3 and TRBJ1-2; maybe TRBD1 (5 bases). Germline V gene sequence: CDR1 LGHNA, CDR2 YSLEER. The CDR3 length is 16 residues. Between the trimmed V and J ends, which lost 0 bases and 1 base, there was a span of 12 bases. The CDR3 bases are TGCGCCAGCAGCCAAGATGGCACCGGGGGTAACTATGGCTACACCTTC. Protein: CASSQDGTGGNYGYTF.

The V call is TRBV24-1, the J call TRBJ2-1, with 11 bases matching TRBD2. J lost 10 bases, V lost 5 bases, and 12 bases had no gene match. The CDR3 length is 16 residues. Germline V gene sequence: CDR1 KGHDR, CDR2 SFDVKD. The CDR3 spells CATSVGSTSGESEQFF. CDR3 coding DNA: TGTGCCACCAGTGTAGGGTCGACTAGCGGGGAGTCAGAGCAGTTCTTC.

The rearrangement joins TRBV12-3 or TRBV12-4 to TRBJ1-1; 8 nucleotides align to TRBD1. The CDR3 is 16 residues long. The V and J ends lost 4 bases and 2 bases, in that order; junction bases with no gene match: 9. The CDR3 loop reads CASSSDPTGANTEAFF. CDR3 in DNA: TGTGCCAGCAGTTCTGACCCGACAGGGGCCAACACTGAAGCTTTCTTT.

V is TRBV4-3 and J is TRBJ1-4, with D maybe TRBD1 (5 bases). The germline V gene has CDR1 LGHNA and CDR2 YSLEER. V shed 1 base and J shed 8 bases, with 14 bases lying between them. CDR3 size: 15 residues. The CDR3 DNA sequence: TGCGCCAGCAGCCAAGGAGGCAGGGTTCGCGAAAAACTGTTTTTT. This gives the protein CASSQGGRVREKLFF.

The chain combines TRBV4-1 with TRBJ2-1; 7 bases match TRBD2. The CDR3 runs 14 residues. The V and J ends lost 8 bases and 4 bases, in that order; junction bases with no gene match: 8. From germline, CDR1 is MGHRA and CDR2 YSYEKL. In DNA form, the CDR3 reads TGCGCCAGCCCCGAGCGACTAGCTTACAATGAGCAGTTCTTC. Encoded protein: CASPERLAYNEQFF.

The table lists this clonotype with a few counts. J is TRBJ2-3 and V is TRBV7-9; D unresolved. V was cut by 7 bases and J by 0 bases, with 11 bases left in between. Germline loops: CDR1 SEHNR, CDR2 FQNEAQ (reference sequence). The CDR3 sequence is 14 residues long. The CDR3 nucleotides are TGTGCCAGCACTGGCAGGTCGAGCACAGATACGCAGTATTTT. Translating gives CASTGRSSTDTQYF.

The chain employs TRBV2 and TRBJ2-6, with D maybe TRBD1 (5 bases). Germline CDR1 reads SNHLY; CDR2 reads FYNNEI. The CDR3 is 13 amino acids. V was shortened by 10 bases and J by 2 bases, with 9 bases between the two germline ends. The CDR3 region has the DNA TGTGCCACCTCAGGGCCTGGGGCCAACGTCCTGACTTTC. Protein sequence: CATSGPGANVLTF.

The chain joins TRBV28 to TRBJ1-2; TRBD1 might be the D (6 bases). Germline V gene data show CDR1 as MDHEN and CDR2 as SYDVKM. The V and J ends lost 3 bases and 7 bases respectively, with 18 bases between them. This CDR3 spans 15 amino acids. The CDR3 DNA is TGTGCCAGCAGTTTCCGAGGACAGTTGCGGGGTGGCTACACCTTC. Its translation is CASSFRGQLRGGYTF.

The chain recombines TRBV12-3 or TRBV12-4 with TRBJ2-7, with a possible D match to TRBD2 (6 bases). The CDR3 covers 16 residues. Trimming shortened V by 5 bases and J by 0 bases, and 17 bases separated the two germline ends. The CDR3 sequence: CASSTTGSPYSYEQYF. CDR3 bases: TGTGCCAGCAGTACCACCGGGAGTCCTTACTCCTACGAGCAGTACTTC.

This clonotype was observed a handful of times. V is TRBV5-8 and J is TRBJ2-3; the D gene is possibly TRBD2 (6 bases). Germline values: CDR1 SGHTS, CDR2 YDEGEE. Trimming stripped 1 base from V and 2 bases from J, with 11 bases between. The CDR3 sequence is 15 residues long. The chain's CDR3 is CASSLSGGDTDTQYF. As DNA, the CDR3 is TGTGCCAGCAGCTTGTCCGGAGGGGACACAGATACGCAGTATTTT.

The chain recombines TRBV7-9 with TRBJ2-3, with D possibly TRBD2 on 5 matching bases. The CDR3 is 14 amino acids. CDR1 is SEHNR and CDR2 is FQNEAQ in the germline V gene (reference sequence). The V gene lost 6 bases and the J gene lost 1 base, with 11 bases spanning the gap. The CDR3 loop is CASSSERGTDTQYF. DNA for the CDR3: TGTGCCAGCAGTTCCGAGAGGGGCACAGATACGCAGTATTTT.

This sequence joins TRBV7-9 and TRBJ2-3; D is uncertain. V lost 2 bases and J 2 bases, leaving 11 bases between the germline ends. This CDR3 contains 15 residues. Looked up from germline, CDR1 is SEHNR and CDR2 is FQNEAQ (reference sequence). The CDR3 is CASSLKGRYTDTQYF. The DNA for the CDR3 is TGTGCCAGCAGCTTAAAGGGCCGCTACACAGATACGCAGTATTTT.